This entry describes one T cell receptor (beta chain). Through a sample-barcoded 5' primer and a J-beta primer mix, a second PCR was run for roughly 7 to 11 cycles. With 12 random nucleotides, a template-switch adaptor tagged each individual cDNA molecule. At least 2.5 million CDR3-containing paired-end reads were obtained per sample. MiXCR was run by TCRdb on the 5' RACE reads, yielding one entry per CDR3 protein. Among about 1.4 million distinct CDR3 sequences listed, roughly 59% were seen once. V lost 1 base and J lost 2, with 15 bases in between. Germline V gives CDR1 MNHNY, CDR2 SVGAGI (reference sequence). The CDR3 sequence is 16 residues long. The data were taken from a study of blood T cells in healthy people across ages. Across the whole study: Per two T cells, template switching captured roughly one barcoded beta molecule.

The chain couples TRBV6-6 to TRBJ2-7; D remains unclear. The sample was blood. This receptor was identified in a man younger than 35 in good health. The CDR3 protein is CASSYFSVRDTYEQYF. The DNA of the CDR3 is TGTGCCAGCAGTTACTTTTCAGTTAGGGATACCTACGAGCAGTACTTC.